This T cell receptor beta chain stems from a study of blood T cell repertoires in COVID-19. Produced via immunoSEQ multiplex PCR; TCRdb's table is partial and in-frame only. The sample shows approximately 340,000 clones, around 83% of them seen only once. Sample: peripheral blood. The receptor comes from a man aged 25-45 years with active or convalescent COVID-19.

In DNA form, the CDR3 reads TGTGCCAGCAGCCCGACCCAGCGCCCTGAAGCTTTCTTT. Translation: CASSPTQRPEAFF. The chain uses TRBV7-2 and TRBJ1-1, with D unclear. The CDR3 spans 13 residues. Germline V gene lookup returns CDR1 SGHTA and CDR2 FQGNSA. V was cut by 5 bases and J by 6 bases, with 13 bases left in between.